This entry features one T cell receptor beta chain sequence. Per the authors' pipeline: Counts of nucleated cells, estimated from reference gene primer amplification, were obtained. Profiling relied on immunoSEQ multiplex PCR, and the TCRdb table lists in-frame clones only, not all of them. That table furnishes V, J and clone size, whereas the DNA furnished D and trimming. The profile covers fewer than 200,000 clones, with approximately 86% appearing a single time and 1% to 1.5% taken by the ten largest. The trim removed 6 bases at V and 4 bases at J, leaving 17 bases unmatched. Per the germline V gene, CDR1 is LNHDA and CDR2 is SQIVND (reference sequence). This CDR3 comprises 19 residues. These data come from a study of blood T cell repertoires in COVID-19. Turning to the study itself: The United States, Italy and Spain supplied acute and convalescent COVID-19 samples.

Sequenced input: peripheral blood. The J gene is TRBJ2-6, the V gene TRBV19; 8 bases map to TRBD1. The TCR originated in a man between 60 and 70 years old who had recovered from COVID-19. This chain's CDR3 is CASREISRGRFSGANVLTF. Written as DNA, the CDR3 is TGTGCCAGTAGGGAAATTTCCAGGGGGCGTTTCTCCGGGGCCAACGTCCTGACTTTC.